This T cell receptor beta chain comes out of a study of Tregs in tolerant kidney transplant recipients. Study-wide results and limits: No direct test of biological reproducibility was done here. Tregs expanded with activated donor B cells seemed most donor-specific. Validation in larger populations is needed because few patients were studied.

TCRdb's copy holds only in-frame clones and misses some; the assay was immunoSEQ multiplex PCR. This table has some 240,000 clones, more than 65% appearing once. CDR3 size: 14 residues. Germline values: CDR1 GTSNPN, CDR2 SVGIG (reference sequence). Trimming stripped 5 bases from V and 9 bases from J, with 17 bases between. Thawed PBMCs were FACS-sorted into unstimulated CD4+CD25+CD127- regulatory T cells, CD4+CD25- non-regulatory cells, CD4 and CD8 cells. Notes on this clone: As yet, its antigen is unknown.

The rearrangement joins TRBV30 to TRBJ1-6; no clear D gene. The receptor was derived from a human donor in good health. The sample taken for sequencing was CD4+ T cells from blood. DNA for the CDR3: TGTGCCTGGGTTGGATCGGGTGTGAGTTCACCCCTCCACTTT. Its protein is CAWVGSGVSSPLHF.